This TCR beta chain appears in the sequencing data of a study of beta chain features in type 1 diabetes. The CDR3 consists of 15 residues. V was clipped by 4 bases and J by 7 bases, with 17 bases between them. Germline CDR1 is SGHRS and CDR2 is YFSETQ. The authors reverse transcribed all of the isolated RNA, so sequencing captured expressed TCRB transcripts. TCRdb's table, derived via immunoSEQ multiplex PCR, lists solely in-frame clones and lacks some. Of fewer than 900,000 clones in the sample, 15% to 20% were seen once. Sequenced sample: naive CD4+ T cells from blood. This chain joins TRBV5-1 and TRBJ2-2; the D gene is possibly TRBD1 (5 bases). The source is a woman aged 18-29 years in good health. CDR3 protein: CASSPGAQLFGELFF. As DNA, the CDR3 is TGCGCCAGCAGCCCTGGGGCACAGCTGTTCGGGGAGCTGTTTTTT.